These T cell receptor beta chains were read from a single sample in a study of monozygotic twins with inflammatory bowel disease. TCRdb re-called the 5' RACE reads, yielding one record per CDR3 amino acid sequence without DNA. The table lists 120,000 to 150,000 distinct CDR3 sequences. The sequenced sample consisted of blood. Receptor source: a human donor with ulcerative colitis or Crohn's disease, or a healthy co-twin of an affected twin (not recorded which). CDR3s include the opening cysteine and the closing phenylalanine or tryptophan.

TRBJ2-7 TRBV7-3 CASSLTGTGRYEQYF
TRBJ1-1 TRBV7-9 CASNRVTEAFF
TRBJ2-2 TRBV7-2 CASSLKGRASDTGELFF
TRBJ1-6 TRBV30 CACRDGFNSPLHF
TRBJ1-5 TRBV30 CAWSVQGQFYNQPQHF
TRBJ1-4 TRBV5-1 CASSLEPGQGTSVNEKLFF
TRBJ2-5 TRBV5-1 CASSTLAGGQETQYF
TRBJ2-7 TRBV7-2 CASSTVPGSTYEQYF
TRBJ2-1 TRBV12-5 CASGSGQATHNEQFF
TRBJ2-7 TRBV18 CASSFGTGTSSYEQYF
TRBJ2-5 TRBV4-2 CASSGPGPQETQYF
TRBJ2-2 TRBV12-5 CASGVLLETGELFF
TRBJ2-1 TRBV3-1 CASSPTGTANNEQFF
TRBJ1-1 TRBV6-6 CASSRGFTEAFF
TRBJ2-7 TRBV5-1 CASSLPRTASYEQYF
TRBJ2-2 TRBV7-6 CASSSTGTGELFF
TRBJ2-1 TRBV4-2 CASSRAGGLIFYDEQFF
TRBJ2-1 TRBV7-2 CASSLSGGLEQFF
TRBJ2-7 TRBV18 CASSIGTDNSYEQYF
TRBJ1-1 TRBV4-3 CASASHDTEAFF
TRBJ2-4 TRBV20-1 CSAITGVGKNIQYF
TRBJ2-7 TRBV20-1 CSARGVPGRFSYEQYF
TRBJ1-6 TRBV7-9 CASSSPGGTSSPLHF
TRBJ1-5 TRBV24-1 CATSDRHQPQHF
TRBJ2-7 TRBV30 CAWSRPSGYEQYF
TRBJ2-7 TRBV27 CASSSTSGGGGEQYF
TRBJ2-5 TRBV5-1 CASSLAGTTQETQYF
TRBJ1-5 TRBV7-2 CASSVRGTGGSNQPQHF
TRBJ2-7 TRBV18 CASSPFGQSAYEQYF
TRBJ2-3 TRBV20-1 CSAKRGDSTDTQYF
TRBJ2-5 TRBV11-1 CASSGRSSSRETQYF
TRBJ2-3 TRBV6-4 CASSASTSGTDTQYF
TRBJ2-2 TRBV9 CASSDALGTGELFF
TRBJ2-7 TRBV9 CASSVDGTATSLSYPYEQYF
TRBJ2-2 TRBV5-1 CASSLRGLDTGELFF
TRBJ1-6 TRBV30 CAWSPGQENSPLHF